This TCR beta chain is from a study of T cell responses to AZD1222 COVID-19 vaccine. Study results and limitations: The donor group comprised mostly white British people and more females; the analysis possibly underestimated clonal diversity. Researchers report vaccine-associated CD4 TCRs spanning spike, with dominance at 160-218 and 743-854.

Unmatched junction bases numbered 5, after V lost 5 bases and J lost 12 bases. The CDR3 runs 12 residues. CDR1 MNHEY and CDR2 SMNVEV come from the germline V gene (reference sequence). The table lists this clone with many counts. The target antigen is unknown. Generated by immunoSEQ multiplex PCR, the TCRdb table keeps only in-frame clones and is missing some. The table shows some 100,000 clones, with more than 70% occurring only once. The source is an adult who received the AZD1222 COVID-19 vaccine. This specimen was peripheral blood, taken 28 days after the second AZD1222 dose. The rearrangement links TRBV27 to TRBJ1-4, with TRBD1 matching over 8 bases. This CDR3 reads CASSQDRVELFF. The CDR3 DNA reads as TGTGCCAGCAGTCAGGACAGGGTCGAACTGTTTTTT.